Below, 14 T cell receptor beta chains from the same sample are listed, as sequenced in a study of blood T cell repertoires in COVID-19. Clones were sequenced by immunoSEQ multiplex PCR, and TCRdb holds only the in-frame ones, with some missing. The sample includes about 240,000 clones, around 88% of them seen just once. The sequenced material came from PBMCs or T cells enriched from blood (not recorded which). These receptors came from a woman aged 30 to 39 who had recovered from COVID-19.

The chain uses TRBV4-2 and TRBJ2-7; 10 nucleotides align to TRBD2. After removal of 0 bases from V and 2 bases from J, the junction contained 4 bases not matched to a gene. Germline loops: CDR1 LGHNA, CDR2 YNFKEQ. This CDR3 is built from 16 residues. CDR3 coding DNA: TGTGCCAGCAGCCAAGAAAATAGCGGGAGGCCCTACGAGCAGTACTTC. Its translation is CASSQENSGRPYEQYF.

J is TRBJ1-1 and V is TRBV7-8, with D perhaps TRBD1 (6 bases). From germline, CDR1 is SGHVS and CDR2 FQNEAQ. The ends were cut back, 6 bases at V and 1 base at J, with 12 bases in the middle. This CDR3 comprises 14 residues. In nucleotides, the CDR3 is TGTGCCAGCAGTCCGGGACACGCGAACACTGAAGCTTTCTTT. This translates into CASSPGHANTEAFF.

This chain connects TRBV11-2 to TRBJ1-1; 8 nucleotides align to TRBD1. Germline V lookup: CDR1 SGHAT, CDR2 FQNNGV. CDR3 length: 14 amino acids. Unmatched junction bases numbered 4, after V lost 3 bases and J lost 4 bases. CDR3 amino acids: CASSFRGPFTEAFF. The CDR3 coding sequence is TGTGCCAGCAGCTTCAGGGGGCCTTTCACTGAAGCTTTCTTT.

The rearrangement uses TRBV6-5 and TRBJ1-5; no firm D call. Trimming pared 2 bases from V and 1 base from J, leaving 9 bases between. This CDR3 spans 15 amino acids. Per germline, CDR1 MNHEY and CDR2 SVGAGI. The CDR3: CASSYARGSNQPQHF. DNA for the CDR3: TGTGCCAGCAGTTACGCCCGGGGAAGCAATCAGCCCCAGCATTTT.

This chain joins TRBV27 and TRBJ2-7; D remains ambiguous. The CDR3 loop spans 13 amino acids. In germline, CDR1 is MNHEY, CDR2 SMNVEV (reference sequence). Trimming took off 6 bases at V and 5 bases at J, with 14 bases between the two ends. Written as DNA, the CDR3 is TGTGCCAGCAGCTCCCAACGCGTAGACGAGCAGTACTTC. Protein product: CASSSQRVDEQYF.

This chain joins TRBV9 and TRBJ2-1; perhaps TRBD2 as D (5 bases). The CDR3 is 15 amino acids. Germline V gene sequence: CDR1 SGDLS, CDR2 YYNGEE. V lost 3 bases and J 4 bases, leaving 14 bases between the germline ends. DNA for the CDR3: TGTGCCAGCAGCGGGGAAGGTCTAGCTTACAATGAGCAGTTCTTC. This sequence encodes CASSGEGLAYNEQFF.

V usage is TRBV3-1 (or the pseudogene TRBV3-2) and J usage is TRBJ1-3; D is uncertain. Germline CDR1 is LGHDT and CDR2 is YNNKEL (reference sequence). The length of the CDR3 is 12 residues. V dropped 3 bases and J dropped 5 bases, with 5 bases sitting between them. Written as DNA, the CDR3 is TGTGCCAGCAGCCAGTTAAGAAACACCATATATTTT. Amino acids: CASSQLRNTIYF.

The chain employs TRBV28 and TRBJ2-1; 10 nucleotides align to TRBD1. Germline V gene data show CDR1 as MDHEN and CDR2 as SYDVKM. This CDR3 comprises 12 residues. V dropped 7 bases and J dropped 16; count of bases not matched to a gene: 10. The CDR3 sequence is CASTKHGTGEFF. DNA of the CDR3: TGTGCCAGCACCAAGCACGGGACAGGGGAATTCTTC. Supplemented by reference TRBV28 and TRBJ2-1, the full variable domain reads DVKVTQSSRYLVKRTGEKVFLECVQDMDHENMFWYRQDPGLGLRLIYFSYDVKMKEKGDIPEGYSVSREKKERFSLILESASTNQTSMYLCASTKHGTGEFFGPGTRLTVL.

The genes are TRBV2 and TRBJ2-7; no clear D gene. V lost 7 bases, J lost 0 bases, and 7 bases lay in between. CDR3 size: 12 residues. CDR1 SNHLY and CDR2 FYNNEI come from the germline V gene. The CDR3 sequence: CASIHSSYEQYF. The CDR3 nucleotides read TGTGCCAGCATCCACTCCTCCTACGAGCAGTACTTC.

The chain joins TRBV5-1 to TRBJ1-2; perhaps TRBD1 as D (6 bases). The CDR3 is made up of 14 amino acids. The germline gives CDR1 SGHRS, CDR2 YFSETQ. Trimming stripped 0 bases from V and 3 bases from J, with 9 bases between. The CDR3 bases are TGCGCCAGCAGCTTGGTGAGACAGGACTATGGCTACACCTTC. It specifies CASSLVRQDYGYTF.

This chain links TRBV5-1 with TRBJ1-1; TRBD1 agrees at 8 bases. This CDR3 is built from 14 residues. Germline V gene data show CDR1 as SGHRS and CDR2 as YFSETQ. After removal of 0 bases from V and 5 bases from J, the junction contained 3 bases not matched to a gene. In nucleotides, the CDR3 is TGCGCCAGCAGCTTGGACAGGGGGGCAACTGAAGCTTTCTTT. It codes for CASSLDRGATEAFF.

This sequence joins TRBV6-5 and TRBJ1-1; D not resolved. This CDR3 region has 11 residues. Trimming took 10 bases from V and 4 from J, leaving 10 bases between them. CDR1 MNHEY and CDR2 SVGAGI come from the germline V gene. CDR3 protein: CATQRSTEAFF. Here the CDR3 DNA reads TGTGCCACCCAGCGGAGCACTGAAGCTTTCTTT.

This sequence joins TRBV11-2 and TRBJ2-2; 13 positions agree with TRBD2. Trimming took 5 bases from V and 6 from J; bases not matched to a gene: 12. The CDR3 runs to 18 residues. Looked up from germline, CDR1 is SGHAT and CDR2 is FQNNGV. The CDR3 region is CASSIPGLAGSLAGELFF. CDR3 nucleotides: TGTGCCAGCAGCATTCCGGGACTAGCGGGAAGTCTCGCCGGGGAGCTGTTTTTT.

The chain links TRBV19 to TRBJ1-1, with 8 bases lining up with TRBD1. J lost 3 bases, V lost 6 bases, and 3 bases had no gene match. Germline loops: CDR1 LNHDA, CDR2 SQIVND (reference sequence). The CDR3 has 13 amino acids. The CDR3 here is CASSKDRDTEAFF. CDR3 nucleotides: TGTGCCAGTAGCAAGGACAGGGACACTGAAGCTTTCTTT.